This TCR beta chain is from a study of vaccination and CD4 T cells after COVID-19. CD4+ T cells that had been cultured provided DNA sequenced with the Oncomine TCR Beta short-read assay. TCRdb fed the PCR reads into MiXCR, producing one record per CDR3 protein. Counted here are 15,000 to 20,000 distinct CDR3 sequences, more than 40% occurring once; the ten biggest clones make up 4.5% to 7%. V shed 6 bases, J shed 3 bases, and the junction held 27 bases outside the gene matches. The V gene's germline CDR1 is MDHEN and CDR2 SYDVKM. CDR3 length equals 23 residues. Treatment in this sample: roughly nine-day PBMC culture with coronavirus spike peptide pools or control peptides (ViraFEST assay). Antigen-specific T cells were expanded with peptide pools by ViraFEST, and TCRs were then sequenced. As regards this clonotype: What it binds is unknown.

The chain carries TRBV28 and TRBJ2-7; 15 bases align to TRBD2. The receptor comes from a human donor who had recovered from COVID-19. The specimen comprised CD4+ T cells from blood, cultured in vitro, sampled before SARS-CoV-2 vaccination. The chain's CDR3 is CASSPWAGWTSGRAVTPSYEQYF. The CDR3 nucleotides are TGTGCCAGCAGCCCGTGGGCGGGCTGGACTAGCGGGAGGGCCGTCACTCCAAGCTACGAGCAGTACTTC.